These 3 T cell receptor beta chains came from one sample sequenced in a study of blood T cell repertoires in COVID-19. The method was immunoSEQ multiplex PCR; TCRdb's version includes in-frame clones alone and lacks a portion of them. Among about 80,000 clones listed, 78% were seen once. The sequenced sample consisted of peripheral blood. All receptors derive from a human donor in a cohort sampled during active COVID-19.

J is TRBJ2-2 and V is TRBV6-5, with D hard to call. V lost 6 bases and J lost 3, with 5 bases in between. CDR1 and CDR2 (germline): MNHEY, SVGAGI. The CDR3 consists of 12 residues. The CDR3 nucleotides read TGTGCCAGCAGCCGGGACACCGGGGAGCTGTTTTTT. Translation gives CASSRDTGELFF.

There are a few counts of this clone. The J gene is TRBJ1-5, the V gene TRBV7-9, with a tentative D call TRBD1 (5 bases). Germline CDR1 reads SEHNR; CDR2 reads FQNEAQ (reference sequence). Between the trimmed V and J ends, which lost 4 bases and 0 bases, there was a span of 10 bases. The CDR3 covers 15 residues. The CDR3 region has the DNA TGTGCCAGCAGCTCGGACGGACATAGCAATCAGCCCCAGCATTTT. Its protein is CASSSDGHSNQPQHF.

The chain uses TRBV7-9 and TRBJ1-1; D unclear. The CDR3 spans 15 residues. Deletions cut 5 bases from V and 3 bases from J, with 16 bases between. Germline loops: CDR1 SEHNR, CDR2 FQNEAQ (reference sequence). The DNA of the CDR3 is TGTGCCAGCAGCCATCAAATTTCACAAGACACTGAAGCTTTCTTT. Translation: CASSHQISQDTEAFF.